Each of the 3 T cell receptor beta chains below was sequenced from the same sample in a study of graft-versus-host responses after intestinal transplantation. The graft tissue was processed, and this released both intraepithelial and lamina propria lymphocytes. TCRdb's table, derived via immunoSEQ multiplex PCR, lists solely in-frame clones and lacks some. The table has about 3,900 clones, roughly 85% seen once; the top ten hold approximately 4.4%. The sample here was ileum tissue, taken nearly 670 days after intestinal transplant. These receptors all stem from a human patient who received an intestinal transplant, so some T cells may come from the graft donor.

The genes are TRBV2 and TRBJ2-2; unclear D gene. Germline assignment: CDR1 SNHLY and CDR2 FYNNEI. This CDR3 has 13 amino acids. The V gene lost 3 bases and the J gene lost 7 bases, with 9 bases spanning the gap. The CDR3 loop is CASSEATFGELFF. CDR3 DNA: TGTGCCAGCAGTGAGGCAACATTCGGGGAGCTGTTTTTT.

This clone was counted between two and nine times. The chain recombines TRBV7-9 with TRBJ2-7, with D perhaps being TRBD1 or TRBD2 (6 bases each). The V gene lost 3 bases and the J gene lost 5 bases, with 14 bases spanning the gap. This CDR3 is built from 14 residues. CDR1 is SEHNR, CDR2 FQNEAQ, per germline (reference sequence). CDR3 DNA sequence: TGTGCCAGCAGCTTCCAGGGGAGGATTGACGAGCAGTACTTC. Translating it yields CASSFQGRIDEQYF.

This chain joins TRBV2 and TRBJ1-4, with 7 bases identical to TRBD1. The J segment lost 0 bases and the V segment lost 8 bases, leaving 3 bases of the junction unmatched. The germline V gene encodes CDR1 SNHLY and CDR2 FYNNEI. The CDR3 totals 14 residues. The CDR3 DNA is TGTGCCAGCCAACAGGGGACAACTAATGAAAAACTGTTTTTT. Protein product: CASQQGTTNEKLFF.